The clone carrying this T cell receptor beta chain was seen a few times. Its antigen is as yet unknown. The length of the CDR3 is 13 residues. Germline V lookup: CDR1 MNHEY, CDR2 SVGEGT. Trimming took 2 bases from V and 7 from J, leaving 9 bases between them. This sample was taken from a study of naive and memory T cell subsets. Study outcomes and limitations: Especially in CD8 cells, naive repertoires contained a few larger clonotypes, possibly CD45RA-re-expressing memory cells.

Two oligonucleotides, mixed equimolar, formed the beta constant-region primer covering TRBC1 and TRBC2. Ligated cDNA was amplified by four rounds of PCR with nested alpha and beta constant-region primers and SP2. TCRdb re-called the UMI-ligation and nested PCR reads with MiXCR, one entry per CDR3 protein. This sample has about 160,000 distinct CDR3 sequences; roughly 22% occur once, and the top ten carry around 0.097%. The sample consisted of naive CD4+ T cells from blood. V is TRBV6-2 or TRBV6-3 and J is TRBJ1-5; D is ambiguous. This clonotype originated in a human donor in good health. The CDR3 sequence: CASSYGPGQPQHF. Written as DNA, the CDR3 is TGTGCCAGCAGTTACGGGCCGGGCCAGCCCCAGCATTTT.